A selection of T cell receptor beta chains follows, all from one sample in a study of blood T cell repertoires in COVID-19. Repertoires were generated with immunoSEQ multiplex PCR, while TCRdb's copy carries only in-frame clones and drops some. Seen here are some 200,000 clones, 70% to 90% observed once, and the top ten hold 2.2%. Sequencing was carried out using peripheral blood. These receptors were obtained from a woman in her forties or fifties with acute or convalescent COVID-19. Both conserved end residues are part of each CDR3. Fields, in order: clone size, J gene, V gene, D gene, CDR3 DNA, CDR3 protein. D genes are given only for firm matches. Expanded clones get a size class; other rows say once, few or many, or leave the size out.

clone_size: .
j_call: TRBJ2-1
v_call: TRBV7-9
d_call: TRBD2
cdr3_nt: TGTGCCAGCAGCCCCGGGACTAGCAATGAGCAGTTCTTC
cdr3_aa: CASSPGTSNEQFF

clone_size: .
j_call: TRBJ2-7
v_call: TRBV6-5
d_call: TRBD1
cdr3_nt: TGTGCCAGCAGTTTGGGACAGGGGGCACGAGAGCAGTACTTC
cdr3_aa: CASSLGQGAREQYF

clone_size: .
j_call: TRBJ1-2
v_call: TRBV15
d_call: .
cdr3_nt: TGTGCCACCAGCCAGGACAGAGACTATGGCTACACCTTC
cdr3_aa: CATSQDRDYGYTF

clone_size: .
j_call: TRBJ1-6
v_call: TRBV11-2
d_call: .
cdr3_nt: TGTGCCAGCAGCTTAGAGGCCCGGGGGAATTCACCCCTCCACTTT
cdr3_aa: CASSLEARGNSPLHF

clone_size: .
j_call: TRBJ2-3
v_call: TRBV5-1
d_call: TRBD2
cdr3_nt: TGCGCCAGCAGCTTGGGGAGCGGGGGGGCCAAAGATACGCAGTATTTT
cdr3_aa: CASSLGSGGAKDTQYF

clone_size: .
j_call: TRBJ1-4
v_call: TRBV28
d_call: TRBD1
cdr3_nt: TGTGCCAGCAGGGCAGGGGGCGCGTGGGAAAAACTGTTTTTT
cdr3_aa: CASRAGGAWEKLFF

clone_size: .
j_call: TRBJ2-4
v_call: TRBV19
d_call: .
cdr3_nt: TGTGCCAGTAGCCATAACAACGCGGGGGCCAAAAACATTCAGTACTTC
cdr3_aa: CASSHNNAGAKNIQYF

clone_size: .
j_call: TRBJ1-1
v_call: TRBV7-6
d_call: TRBD1
cdr3_nt: TGTGCCAGCAGCTTAGGGACAGGGGGCGGCACTGAAGCTTTCTTT
cdr3_aa: CASSLGTGGGTEAFF

clone_size: .
j_call: TRBJ2-7
v_call: TRBV27
d_call: TRBD1
cdr3_nt: TGTGCCAGCAGCTTAGGGGACAGGGTCTACGAGCAGTACTTC
cdr3_aa: CASSLGDRVYEQYF

clone_size: .
j_call: TRBJ2-1
v_call: TRBV27
d_call: TRBD2
cdr3_nt: TGTGCCAGCAGTCACCTGTCGCTAGCGGGAGGAGTCGATGAGCAGTTCTTC
cdr3_aa: CASSHLSLAGGVDEQFF

clone_size: .
j_call: TRBJ1-3
v_call: TRBV5-6
d_call: TRBD1
cdr3_nt: TGTGCCAGCACCTCCCAGACAGGGGATAATGGAAACACCATATATTTT
cdr3_aa: CASTSQTGDNGNTIYF

clone_size: .
j_call: TRBJ1-1
v_call: TRBV9
d_call: .
cdr3_nt: TGTGCCAGCAGTCAGCACGGGGAATTGAACACTGAAGCTTTCTTT
cdr3_aa: CASSQHGELNTEAFF

clone_size: .
j_call: TRBJ2-3
v_call: TRBV6-5
d_call: TRBD2
cdr3_nt: TGTGCCAGCACCGACGGGGGGGCAGGAACAGATACGCAGTATTTT
cdr3_aa: CASTDGGAGTDTQYF

clone_size: .
j_call: TRBJ2-1
v_call: TRBV6-5
d_call: TRBD2
cdr3_nt: TGTGCCAGCACCCCGGGGGGAGCCGCCTACAATGAGCAGTTCTTC
cdr3_aa: CASTPGGAAYNEQFF

clone_size: .
j_call: TRBJ1-1
v_call: TRBV4-3
d_call: .
cdr3_nt: TGCGCCAGCAGCCAAGACTTGACAAGGAACACTGAAGCTTTCTTT
cdr3_aa: CASSQDLTRNTEAFF

clone_size: .
j_call: TRBJ2-7
v_call: TRBV5-1
d_call: TRBD1
cdr3_nt: TGCGCCAGCAGCTTGGGAGGGACAGGGTACTACGAGCAGTACTTC
cdr3_aa: CASSLGGTGYYEQYF

clone_size: .
j_call: TRBJ2-1
v_call: TRBV10-3
d_call: .
cdr3_nt: TGTGCCATCAGTGTGAATCGGGGAAACTACAATGAGCAGTTCTTC
cdr3_aa: CAISVNRGNYNEQFF

clone_size: .
j_call: TRBJ1-4
v_call: TRBV7-9
d_call: .
cdr3_nt: TGTGCCAGCAGCTCCGGACAGCCAGGGCGGATGGGGGAACTGTTTTTT
cdr3_aa: CASSSGQPGRMGELFF

clone_size: .
j_call: TRBJ2-1
v_call: TRBV2
d_call: TRBD2
cdr3_nt: TGTGCCAGCAGAGAAGGACTAGCGGGTACATACAATGAGCAGTTCTTC
cdr3_aa: CASREGLAGTYNEQFF

clone_size: few
j_call: TRBJ1-2
v_call: TRBV5-1
d_call: .
cdr3_nt: TGCGCCAGCAGCCCCGACCCAGGGGTCACCTATGGCTACACCTTC
cdr3_aa: CASSPDPGVTYGYTF

clone_size: .
j_call: TRBJ2-7
v_call: TRBV5-4
d_call: TRBD2
cdr3_nt: TGTGCCAGCAGCCCCGGTGGTAGCGGGAGGAGCGAGCAGTACTTC
cdr3_aa: CASSPGGSGRSEQYF

clone_size: .
j_call: TRBJ2-7
v_call: TRBV7-8
d_call: .
cdr3_nt: TGTGCCAGCAGTCTAGCCATAATCTCCTACGAGCAGTACTTC
cdr3_aa: CASSLAIISYEQYF

clone_size: once
j_call: TRBJ2-2
v_call: TRBV3-1/TRBV3-2
d_call: TRBD2
cdr3_nt: TGTGCCAGCAGCCATTCAAGGGACTACATCGGGGAGCTGTTTTTT
cdr3_aa: CASSHSRDYIGELFF

clone_size: .
j_call: TRBJ2-7
v_call: TRBV7-2
d_call: TRBD1
cdr3_nt: TGTGCCAGCAGCTTAGCGGGGACAGGGGGCCCCTACGAGCAGTACTTC
cdr3_aa: CASSLAGTGGPYEQYF

clone_size: few
j_call: TRBJ2-3
v_call: TRBV5-1
d_call: .
cdr3_nt: TGCGCCAGCAGCTTGGTAACAAGCACAGATACGCAGTATTTT
cdr3_aa: CASSLVTSTDTQYF

clone_size: .
j_call: TRBJ2-5
v_call: TRBV27
d_call: TRBD2
cdr3_nt: TGTGCCAGCAGTTTTAGCGGGCGGGGGACCCAGTACTTC
cdr3_aa: CASSFSGRGTQYF

clone_size: .
j_call: TRBJ2-7
v_call: TRBV2
d_call: TRBD2
cdr3_nt: TGTGCCAGCAGTCATCCCCAGCGGGGAGGTAACTACGAGCAGTACTTC
cdr3_aa: CASSHPQRGGNYEQYF

clone_size: few
j_call: TRBJ1-1
v_call: TRBV6-6
d_call: .
cdr3_nt: TGTGCCAGCAGTTACCCAGGGGTAAGCTCTGAAGCTTTCTTT
cdr3_aa: CASSYPGVSSEAFF

clone_size: once
j_call: TRBJ1-5
v_call: TRBV2
d_call: .
cdr3_nt: TGTGCCAGCAGTGAACCCGGTCGGGGCAATCAGCCCCAGCATTTT
cdr3_aa: CASSEPGRGNQPQHF

clone_size: .
j_call: TRBJ2-1
v_call: TRBV6-2/TRBV6-3
d_call: .
cdr3_nt: TGTGCCAGCAGTTGGGCGGGATACAATGAGCAGTTCTTC
cdr3_aa: CASSWAGYNEQFF

clone_size: .
j_call: TRBJ1-1
v_call: TRBV5-1
d_call: .
cdr3_nt: TGCGCCAGCAGCTTGGACCAGGGGAACACTGAAGCTTTCTTT
cdr3_aa: CASSLDQGNTEAFF

clone_size: .
j_call: TRBJ1-2
v_call: TRBV30
d_call: .
cdr3_nt: TGTGCCTGGAGTAAGGCAGGGGCGGTTGACACCTTC
cdr3_aa: CAWSKAGAVDTF

clone_size: .
j_call: TRBJ2-1
v_call: TRBV11-2
d_call: .
cdr3_nt: TGTGCCAGCAGCGCTACTAGCCTCGATGAGCAGTTCTTC
cdr3_aa: CASSATSLDEQFF

clone_size: .
j_call: TRBJ2-7
v_call: TRBV13
d_call: .
cdr3_nt: TGTGCCAGCAGCTCCCAGGGTTTTAGGGTCGAGCAGTACTTC
cdr3_aa: CASSSQGFRVEQYF

clone_size: .
j_call: TRBJ1-2
v_call: TRBV4-3
d_call: .
cdr3_nt: TGCGCCAGCAGCCAAGAGGCGGGGCAGGGAGTGGGCTACACCTTC
cdr3_aa: CASSQEAGQGVGYTF

clone_size: .
j_call: TRBJ1-4
v_call: TRBV10-1
d_call: .
cdr3_nt: TGCGCCAGCATCGCAGGGTGGAGAGATTCAACTAATGAAAAACTGTTTTTT
cdr3_aa: CASIAGWRDSTNEKLFF

clone_size: .
j_call: TRBJ2-2
v_call: TRBV9
d_call: .
cdr3_nt: TGTGCCAGCAGCGTAAAAGGGGATAGCACCGGGGAGCTGTTTTTT
cdr3_aa: CASSVKGDSTGELFF

clone_size: .
j_call: TRBJ2-7
v_call: TRBV6-4
d_call: TRBD1
cdr3_nt: TGTGCCAGCACCGTGGGACAGGGGACCTCCTACGAGCAGTACTTC
cdr3_aa: CASTVGQGTSYEQYF

clone_size: .
j_call: TRBJ2-1
v_call: TRBV6-1
d_call: TRBD1
cdr3_nt: TGTGCCAGCAGTGAAGCGGCCGGGACAGTGTACAATGAGCAGTTCTTC
cdr3_aa: CASSEAAGTVYNEQFF

clone_size: .
j_call: TRBJ1-1
v_call: TRBV5-6
d_call: .
cdr3_nt: TGTGCCAGCAGCTTGGAAGGGGGACATGCAGGAGTGGTGAACACTGAAGCTTTCTTT
cdr3_aa: CASSLEGGHAGVVNTEAFF

clone_size: .
j_call: TRBJ2-5
v_call: TRBV29-1
d_call: TRBD1
cdr3_nt: TGCAGCGTTCCCCCCCAGGGCTTGACAGGGCAAGAGACCCAGTACTTC
cdr3_aa: CSVPPQGLTGQETQYF

clone_size: .
j_call: TRBJ2-7
v_call: TRBV4-3
d_call: .
cdr3_nt: TGCGCCAGCAGCCAAGAGTTTGCAGAATACTACGAGCAGTACTTC
cdr3_aa: CASSQEFAEYYEQYF

clone_size: .
j_call: TRBJ1-5
v_call: TRBV10-2
d_call: TRBD1
cdr3_nt: TGCGCCAGCAGGGACGGACAGGGAGGCAATCAGCCCCAGCATTTT
cdr3_aa: CASRDGQGGNQPQHF

clone_size: once
j_call: TRBJ2-7
v_call: TRBV7-9
d_call: .
cdr3_nt: TGTGCCAGCAGCCCGGACAAGCCCTACGAGCAGTACTTC
cdr3_aa: CASSPDKPYEQYF

clone_size: .
j_call: TRBJ1-2
v_call: TRBV3-1/TRBV3-2
d_call: .
cdr3_nt: TGTGCCAGCAGCCCCGACCCGGACAGTCGGGGCTACACCTTC
cdr3_aa: CASSPDPDSRGYTF

clone_size: .
j_call: TRBJ2-5
v_call: TRBV5-6
d_call: .
cdr3_nt: TGTGCCAGCAGCTTGGCCGGAGAGACCCAGTACTTC
cdr3_aa: CASSLAGETQYF

clone_size: once
j_call: TRBJ2-7
v_call: TRBV5-8
d_call: .
cdr3_nt: TGTGCCAGCAGCTTAAGACAGGACTGGTCCTACGAGCAGTACTTC
cdr3_aa: CASSLRQDWSYEQYF